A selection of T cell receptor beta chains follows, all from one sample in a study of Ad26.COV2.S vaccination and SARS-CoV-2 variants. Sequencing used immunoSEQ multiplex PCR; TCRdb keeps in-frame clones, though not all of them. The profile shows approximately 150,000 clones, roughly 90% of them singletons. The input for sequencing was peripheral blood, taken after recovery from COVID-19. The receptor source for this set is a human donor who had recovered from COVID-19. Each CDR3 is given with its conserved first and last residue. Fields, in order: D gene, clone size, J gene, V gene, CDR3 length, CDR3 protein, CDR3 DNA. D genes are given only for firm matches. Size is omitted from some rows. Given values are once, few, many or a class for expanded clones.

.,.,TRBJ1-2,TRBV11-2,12,CASSSPGYGYTF,TGTGCCAGCAGCTCCCCGGGGTATGGCTACACCTTC
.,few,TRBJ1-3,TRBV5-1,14,CASSLDRTGNTIYF,TGCGCCAGCAGCTTGGACAGGACTGGAAACACCATATATTTT
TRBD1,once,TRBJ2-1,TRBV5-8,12,CASSDRGNEQFF,TGTGCCAGCAGCGACAGGGGGAATGAGCAGTTCTTC
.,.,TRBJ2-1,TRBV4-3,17,CASSQVLIGGTYNEQFF,TGCGCCAGCAGCCAAGTGTTGATAGGGGGGACCTACAATGAGCAGTTCTTC
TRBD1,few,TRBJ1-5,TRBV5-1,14,CASSTGQGGQPQHF,TGCGCCAGCAGCACGGGACAGGGTGGGCAGCCCCAGCATTTT
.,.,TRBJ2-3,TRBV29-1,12,CSPRRITDTQYF,TGCAGCCCTCGACGGATCACAGATACGCAGTATTTT
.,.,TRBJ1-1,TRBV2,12,CASRARGTEAFF,TGTGCCAGCAGAGCGAGGGGCACTGAAGCTTTCTTT
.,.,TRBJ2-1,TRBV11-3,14,CASSHTDHYNEQFF,TGTGCCAGCAGTCATACGGACCATTACAATGAGCAGTTCTTC
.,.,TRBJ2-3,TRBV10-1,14,CASSGTRSTDTQYF,TGCGCCAGCAGTGGGACGCGAAGCACAGATACGCAGTATTTT
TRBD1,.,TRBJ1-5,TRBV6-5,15,CASRPGQGDNQPQHF,TGTGCCAGCAGACCGGGACAGGGGGACAATCAGCCCCAGCATTTT
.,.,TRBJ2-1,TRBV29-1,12,CSVEGRRSEQFF,TGCAGCGTTGAAGGCCGCCGGAGTGAGCAGTTCTTC
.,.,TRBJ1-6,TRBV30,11,CAYGTSSPLHF,TGTGCCTATGGGACATCTTCACCCCTCCACTTT
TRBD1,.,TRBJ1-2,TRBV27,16,CASPREDRGPFSAYTF,TGTGCCAGCCCTAGGGAAGACAGGGGTCCCTTCAGCGCCTACACCTTC
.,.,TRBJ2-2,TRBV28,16,CASSPVEAINTGELFF,TGTGCCAGCAGCCCGGTGGAGGCTATCAACACCGGGGAGCTGTTTTTT
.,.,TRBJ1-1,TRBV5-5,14,CASSLQGGGTEAFF,TGTGCCAGCAGCTTACAGGGAGGGGGGACTGAAGCTTTCTTT
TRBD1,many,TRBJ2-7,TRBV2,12,CASRDRSYEQYF,TGTGCCAGCCGGGACAGGTCATACGAGCAGTACTTC
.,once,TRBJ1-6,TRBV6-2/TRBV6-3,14,CASRPQGNNSPLHF,TGTGCCAGCAGACCTCAGGGAAACAATTCACCCCTCCACTTT
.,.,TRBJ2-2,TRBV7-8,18,CASSLEGTPFGSTGELFF,TGTGCCAGCAGCTTAGAAGGGACTCCCTTTGGGAGTACCGGGGAGCTGTTTTTT
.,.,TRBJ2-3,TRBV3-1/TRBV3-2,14,CASSQASLISIQYF,TGTGCCAGCAGCCAAGCTAGCTTAATTAGTATTCAGTATTTT
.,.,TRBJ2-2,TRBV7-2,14,CASSTSRGNRELFF,TGTGCCAGCAGCACCTCTCGGGGGAATAGGGAGCTGTTTTTT
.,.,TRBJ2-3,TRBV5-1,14,CASSLERITDTQYF,TGCGCCAGCAGCTTGGAGAGGATAACAGATACGCAGTATTTT
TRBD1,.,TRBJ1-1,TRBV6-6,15,CASSKDRGPSTEAFF,TGTGCCAGCAGTAAAGACAGGGGGCCTTCCACTGAAGCTTTCTTT
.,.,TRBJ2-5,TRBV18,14,CASSPDRGVETQYF,TGTGCCAGCTCACCGGATAGGGGGGTGGAGACCCAGTACTTC
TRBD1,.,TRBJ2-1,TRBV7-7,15,CASSVGTGSYNEQFF,TGTGCTAGCAGCGTCGGGACAGGATCCTACAATGAGCAGTTCTTC
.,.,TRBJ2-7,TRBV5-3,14,CARSPPQDTYEQYF,TGTGCCAGAAGCCCCCCCCAAGACACCTACGAGCAGTACTTC
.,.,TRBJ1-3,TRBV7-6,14,CASSYKQGADTIYF,TGTGCCAGCAGCTATAAGCAGGGAGCAGACACCATATATTTT
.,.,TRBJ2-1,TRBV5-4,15,CASSSGAASRDEQFF,TGTGCCAGCAGCTCGGGGGCTGCATCCCGCGATGAGCAGTTCTTC
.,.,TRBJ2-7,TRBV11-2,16,CASSLEAGIFAYEQYF,TGTGCCAGCAGCTTAGAGGCAGGGATTTTTGCCTACGAGCAGTACTTC
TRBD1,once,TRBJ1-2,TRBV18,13,CASHTGEGYGYTF,TGTGCCAGCCACACAGGGGAGGGGTATGGCTACACCTTC
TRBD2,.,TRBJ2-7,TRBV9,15,CASSVGSGGYYEQYF,TGTGCCAGCAGCGTAGGGTCGGGGGGTTACTACGAGCAGTACTTC